These 27 T cell receptor beta chains share one sample of origin, sequenced in a study of T cell repertoires in cytomegalovirus infection (dated by TCRdb to between 2017 and 2020). Sequencing was performed on an Illumina HiSeq 1500. Through fastp at Q25 and MiXCR, TCRdb rebuilt clones from the public reads, retaining in-frame beta chains. Rows merge per CDR3 protein into single entries with the most common DNA and genes. The sample table lists some 130,000 distinct CDR3 sequences, 30% to 40% of them with a count of one. The top ten clonotypes cover roughly half of the sample. The treatment or condition label of this sample denotes: in vitro stimulation with specific CMV peptide epitopes to enrich CMV-specific T cells. These TCRs' antigens remain unknown. The starting material was CD8+ T cells from cultured PBMCs, obtained from culture after CMV antigen stimulation. Receptors were obtained from a human donor in good health (CMV status not recorded). Some clones in this sample may be carry-over from other donors' samples.

The V gene is TRBV6-5, the J gene TRBJ2-3; D is uncertain. V was clipped by 0 bases and J by 1 base, with 5 bases between them. There are 14 residues in the CDR3. Germline CDR1 reads MNHEY; CDR2 reads SVGAGI. The CDR3 nucleotides read TGTGCCAGCAGTTACTCCCGTGGCACAGATACGCAGTATTTT. It specifies CASSYSRGTDTQYF.

This chain links TRBV7-3 with TRBJ1-1; D perhaps matches TRBD1 (5 bases). The V end was cut by 4 bases, the J end by 5 bases, with 11 bases between. CDR1 and CDR2 (germline): SGHTA, FQGTGA. The CDR3 runs 13 residues. For the CDR3, the DNA is TGTGCCAGCAGCTCCAGGGTCATGACTGAAGCTTTCTTT. It specifies CASSSRVMTEAFF.

J is TRBJ2-3 and V is TRBV12-3 or TRBV12-4; 9 bases are shared with TRBD1. The trim removed 3 bases at V and 6 bases at J, leaving 10 bases unmatched. The CDR3 spans 16 residues. CDR3 DNA: TGTGCCAGCAGTTTGGGAGGGACAGGGTATTTCGATACGCAGTATTTT. This sequence encodes CASSLGGTGYFDTQYF.

The chain recombines TRBV27 with TRBJ2-2; the match to TRBD2 covers 14 bases. Trimming removed 5 bases from V and 6 bases from J; junction bases left unmatched: 8. CDR1 MNHEY and CDR2 SMNVEV come from the germline V gene (reference sequence). The CDR3 loop spans 17 amino acids. CDR3 protein: CASSPRLAGGLPGELFF. Written as DNA, the CDR3 is TGTGCCAGCAGTCCACGACTAGCGGGGGGGCTCCCCGGGGAGCTGTTTTTT.

In its sample, this clonotype was seen a few times. The rearrangement joins TRBV4-1 to TRBJ2-1; D might be TRBD1 or TRBD2, each matching 5 bases. Germline V gene data show CDR1 as MGHRA and CDR2 as YSYEKL. This CDR3 region has 16 residues. Between the trimmed V and J ends, which lost 6 bases and 10 bases, there was a span of 25 bases. This CDR3 is CASSLIIVGGASEQFF. The CDR3 DNA reads TGCGCCAGCAGTCTGATTATCGTTGGGGGAGCGAGCGAGCAGTTCTTC.

CDR3 bases: TGTGCCAGCAGCCCCGGCGCTAGCACAGATACGCAGTATTTT. It translates to CASSPGASTDTQYF. This chain connects TRBV27 to TRBJ2-3; D is uncertain. Trimming removed 6 bases from V and 0 bases from J, with 10 bases in between. The germline V gene encodes CDR1 MNHEY and CDR2 SMNVEV (reference sequence). The CDR3 contains 14 residues.

About this clonotype: A single base separates this from a much larger clone, so it may be a read error. This chain joins TRBV7-8 and TRBJ2-7; perhaps TRBD1 as D (5 bases). In germline, CDR1 is SGHVS, CDR2 FQNEAQ. Deletions cut 2 bases from V and 3 bases from J, with 11 bases between. CDR3 length: 14 amino acids. CDR3 residues: CASSLKDSYYEQYF. CDR3 sequence (DNA): TGTGCCAGCAGCTTAAAAGACAGTTACTACGAGCAGTACTTC.

This chain joins TRBV7-2 and TRBJ2-7; TRBD1 might be the D (5 bases). The CDR3 extends over 15 amino acids. Germline V gives CDR1 SGHTA, CDR2 FQGNSA. V shed 5 bases and J shed 2 bases, with 16 bases lying between them. The CDR3: CASSTPRGSPYEQYF. The DNA of the CDR3 is TGTGCCAGCAGCACCCCAAGGGGCAGTCCCTACGAGCAGTACTTC.

The chain links TRBV2 to TRBJ2-7; D call uncertain. Trimming took off 10 bases at V and 1 base at J, with 8 bases between the two ends. The CDR3 length is 11 residues. Germline V gene sequence: CDR1 SNHLY, CDR2 FYNNEI. The CDR3, as DNA: TGTGCCAACCTGGGGTCCTACGAGCAGTACTTC. The encoded protein is CANLGSYEQYF.

CDR3 nucleotides: TGTGCCAGCAGAGACGGGGGGACTGAAGCTTTCTTT. This translates into CASRDGGTEAFF. The genes are TRBV28 and TRBJ1-1; tentative D call: TRBD1 (5 bases). The CDR3 contains 12 residues. V lost 6 bases and J 5 bases, leaving 10 bases between the germline ends. CDR1 and CDR2 (germline): MDHEN, SYDVKM.

The chain has TRBV27 and TRBJ2-5, with D tentatively TRBD2 (6 bases). Per germline, CDR1 MNHEY and CDR2 SMNVEV (reference sequence). V shed 6 bases and J shed 3 bases, with 14 bases lying between them. The CDR3 covers 14 residues. The CDR3 DNA is TGTGCCAGCAGCCCGGCACGGAGGGAAGAGACCCAGTACTTC. It codes for CASSPARREETQYF.

Here the CDR3 DNA reads TGTGCCACCAGCAGGGACAGGGACCCCACTGAAGCTTTCTTT. This codes for CATSRDRDPTEAFF. This chain connects TRBV15 to TRBJ1-1, with 8 bases identical to TRBD1. The CDR3 is 14 amino acids. The germline gives CDR1 LNHNV, CDR2 YYDKDF (reference sequence). J was trimmed by 4 bases and V by 3 bases; bases with no gene match: 4. The variable domain in full, completed from reference TRBV15 and TRBJ1-1, reads DAMVIQNPRYQVTQFGKPVTLSCSQTLNHNVMYWYQQKSSQAPKLLFHYYDKDFNNEADTPDNFQSRRPNTSFCFLDIRSPGLGDTAMYLCATSRDRDPTEAFFGQGTRLTVV.

The chain carries TRBV5-5 and TRBJ1-1, with TRBD1 as a possible D gene (5 bases). The CDR3 loop spans 15 amino acids. Germline V gene lookup returns CDR1 SGHKS and CDR2 YYEKEE (reference sequence). Trimming took off 1 base at V and 2 bases at J, with 12 bases between the two ends. CDR3 residues: CASSLSGGGNTEAFF. The CDR3 region has the DNA TGTGCCAGCAGCTTGTCGGGGGGGGGAAACACTGAAGCTTTCTTT.

This clonotype was observed a few times. The V and J genes are TRBV4-3 and TRBJ2-7, with 8 bases aligning to TRBD1. The CDR3 consists of 14 residues. Trimming removed 5 bases from V and 1 base from J; junction bases left unmatched: 4. CDR1 is LGHNA and CDR2 is YSLEER in the germline V gene. The CDR3 spells CASSNRQGSYEQYF. For the CDR3, the DNA is TGCGCCAGCAGCAATCGACAGGGGTCCTACGAGCAGTACTTC.

This rearrangement joins TRBV6-5 to TRBJ2-7; no clear D. The V end was cut by 0 bases, the J end by 3 bases, with 6 bases between. CDR3 size: 13 residues. The germline V gene has CDR1 MNHEY and CDR2 SVGAGI. The CDR3 DNA is TGTGCCAGCAGTTACTCCGTCAACTACGAGCAGTACTTC. It encodes CASSYSVNYEQYF.

This clonotype has only a few counts. CDR3 region: CASSAAGLGYNEQFF. CDR3 nucleotide sequence: TGTGCCAGCAGCGCAGCGGGACTAGGGTACAATGAGCAGTTCTTC. The chain is built from TRBV9 and TRBJ2-1, with 8 bases that match TRBD2. V lost 3 bases and J lost 4; bases outside the gene matches: 6. This CDR3 contains 15 residues. Germline V CDR1 and CDR2: SGDLS, YYNGEE.

The V gene is TRBV7-3, the J gene TRBJ2-1; possibly TRBD1 or TRBD2 for D (5 bases each). The CDR3 is 16 residues long. V was shortened by 5 bases and J by 7 bases, with 21 bases between the two germline ends. Germline CDR1 SGHTA, CDR2 FQGTGA. The CDR3 DNA sequence: TGTGCCAGCAGCCCCTCCGGGGCACGAACCCGGAATGAGCAGTTCTTC. It specifies CASSPSGARTRNEQFF.

Many counts were recorded for this clonotype. The chain has TRBV12-3 or TRBV12-4 and TRBJ1-2, with D perhaps matching TRBD1 (6 bases). This CDR3 comprises 13 residues. Between the trimmed V and J ends, which lost 2 bases and 4 bases, there was a span of 8 bases. The CDR3 sequence: CASSLLTGYGYTF. CDR3 in DNA: TGTGCCAGCAGTTTATTGACAGGCTATGGCTACACCTTC.

This clonotype has more than one count but fewer than ten. The genes are TRBV18 and TRBJ1-1, with D perhaps TRBD1 (5 bases). The length of the CDR3 is 15 residues. V was cut by 2 bases and J by 5 bases, with 15 bases left in between. The germline gives CDR1 KGHSH, CDR2 LQKENI. The CDR3, as DNA: TGTGCCAGCTCACCAATAGACCAGGGCGGAACTGAAGCTTTCTTT. As protein: CASSPIDQGGTEAFF.

This clonotype was seen many times. This chain links TRBV7-2 with TRBJ1-1, with unresolved D. CDR1 and CDR2 from the germline V gene are SGHTA and FQGNSA. CDR3 length: 14 amino acids. V lost 2 bases and J 3 bases, leaving 10 bases between the germline ends. CDR3 amino acids: CASSLRSRDTEAFF. CDR3 DNA sequence: TGTGCCAGCAGCTTAAGATCTCGGGACACTGAAGCTTTCTTT.

This clonotype showed up many times. This sequence joins TRBV7-2 and TRBJ2-3, with D possibly called TRBD1 or TRBD2 (5 bases each). The germline gives CDR1 SGHTA, CDR2 FQGNSA. CDR3 length: 16 residues. V lost 4 bases to trimming and J lost 6 bases, with 20 bases between them. CDR3 coding DNA: TGTGCCAGCAGCTCTGTCGGGGCTTCTATGGGGGATACGCAGTATTTT. It encodes CASSSVGASMGDTQYF.

The chain employs TRBV2 and TRBJ1-1; 7 bases agree with TRBD1. This CDR3 is 14 amino acids long. Per germline, CDR1 SNHLY and CDR2 FYNNEI. The junction had 13 bases not matched to a gene; V was cut back by 3 bases and J by 12 bases. Here the CDR3 DNA reads TGTGCCAGCAGTGACCCTCCCGAACAGGGGACGACTTTCTTT. Translated, it gives CASSDPPEQGTTFF. Looking up the rest from reference TRBV2 and TRBJ1-1 gives the full variable domain: EPEVTQTPSHQVTQMGQEVILRCVPISNHLYFYWYRQILGQKVEFLVSFYNNEISEKSEIFDDQFSVERPDGSNFTLKIRSTKLEDSAMYFCASSDPPEQGTTFFGQGTRLTVV.

This clonotype was counted ten times or more. The gene calls are TRBV7-9 and TRBJ2-1; 13 bases are a match to TRBD2. The length of the CDR3 is 16 residues. Germline V gene sequence: CDR1 SEHNR, CDR2 FQNEAQ (reference sequence). After removal of 5 bases from V and 5 bases from J, the junction contained 6 bases not matched to a gene. The CDR3 sequence: CASSPNTSGGDNEQFF. The CDR3 DNA follows: TGTGCCAGCAGCCCCAATACTAGCGGGGGGGACAATGAGCAGTTCTTC.

The rearrangement links TRBV7-3 to TRBJ2-1; maybe TRBD2 (6 bases). Between the trimmed V and J ends, which lost 5 bases and 7 bases, there was a span of 12 bases. The germline V gene encodes CDR1 SGHTA and CDR2 FQGTGA. The CDR3 runs to 13 residues. The CDR3 bases are TGTGCCAGCAGCCCAATGGGGGGAAATGAGCAGTTCTTC. As protein: CASSPMGGNEQFF.

This clonotype was picked up a small number of times. The chain joins TRBV2 to TRBJ2-1, with TRBD1 identical over 9 bases. CDR1 is SNHLY and CDR2 is FYNNEI in the germline V gene. This CDR3 has 16 amino acids. Trimming took 4 bases from V and 0 from J; bases not matched to a gene: 4. The CDR3 is CASSGWTGASYNEQFF. CDR3 nucleotides: TGTGCCAGCAGTGGGTGGACAGGGGCCTCCTACAATGAGCAGTTCTTC.

This clonotype was counted at least ten times. V gene TRBV12-3 or TRBV12-4 combines with J gene TRBJ2-1; the D call may be TRBD1 or TRBD2 (6 bases each). V was shortened by 3 bases and J by 8 bases, with 17 bases between the two germline ends. The CDR3 contains 15 residues. As DNA, the CDR3 is TGTGCCAGCAGTTTTAGGGGGGCCCGCATGGATGAGCAGTTCTTC. This gives the protein CASSFRGARMDEQFF.

Worth noting for this clonotype: One junction end disagrees with the germline gene, perhaps due to a read error. J is TRBJ1-2 and V is TRBV7-6; 7 nucleotides line up with TRBD1. The V gene's germline CDR1 is SGHVS and CDR2 FNYEAQ. The CDR3 length is 12 residues. DNA for the CDR3: TGTGCCAGCAGCTTGGATCGACAGGGATCTTACTTC. Translating gives CASSLDRQGSYF.